The text below deals with one T cell receptor beta chain. Repertoires were generated with immunoSEQ multiplex PCR, while TCRdb's copy carries only in-frame clones and drops some. The table lists roughly 420,000 clones, 70% to 90% of them singletons. Treatment defined: around 19 received Ad26.COV2.S at low or high dose, single or two shots; a few received placebo; per-sample allocation not given. Repertoires come from day 63 after the first vaccine or placebo injection. The data were taken from a study of Ad26.COV2.S vaccination and SARS-CoV-2 variants. Looked up from germline, CDR1 is SGDLS and CDR2 is YYNGEE. The CDR3 extends over 15 amino acids. Trimming took off 0 bases at V and 2 bases at J, with 11 bases between the two ends.

The chain has TRBV9 and TRBJ2-5, with a weak D call TRBD1 (6 bases). This sequence was found in a person between 18 and 65 years old who received the Ad26.COV2.S COVID-19 vaccine or a placebo. This sample comprised peripheral blood, obtained in a trial of Ad26.COV2.S vaccine versus placebo. The CDR3 sequence is CASSVGSTGQETQYF. DNA for the CDR3: TGTGCCAGCAGCGTAGGTTCGACAGGACAAGAGACCCAGTACTTC.